These 24 T cell receptor beta chains came from one sample sequenced in a study of T-cell memory formation after mild COVID-19. TCRdb analysed the 5' RACE reads with MiXCR anew, one entry per CDR3 protein. The data show about 430,000 distinct CDR3 sequences, roughly 18% seen once. Material for sequencing was PBMCs or a T cell subset sorted from them (not recorded which). The origin of the receptors is a man aged 18 to 29 who had mild COVID-19 (a few samples of this study predate the infection). Cell type and time point are not known.

The sample holds a few counts of this clonotype. V gene TRBV12-3 or TRBV12-4 combines with J gene TRBJ1-5; 7 bases map to TRBD1. The CDR3 has 14 residues. V shed 3 bases, J shed 9 bases, and the junction held 8 bases outside the gene matches. CDR3 region: CASSFGDSRGPQHF. CDR3 sequence (DNA): TGTGCCAGCAGTTTTGGGGACAGCCGGGGGCCCCAGCATTTT.

This clonotype has more than one count but fewer than ten. The chain uses TRBV5-4 and TRBJ1-2; the match to TRBD1 covers 7 bases. CDR3 length: 18 residues. Germline V CDR1 and CDR2: SGHNT, YYREEE (reference sequence). V gave up 3 bases and J gave up 0 bases; unmatched junction bases: 14. The CDR3 coding sequence is TGTGCCAGCAGCTCACCTGGGGGGGGGACAGAGCCTAACTATGGCTACACCTTC. This gives the protein CASSSPGGGTEPNYGYTF.

A few counts support this clonotype. The DNA of the CDR3 is TGCAGTGCTAGGGGAGATCAGGGGGATACTGAAGCTTTCTTT. Its protein product is CSARGDQGDTEAFF. V and J are TRBV20-1 and TRBJ1-1; 7 nucleotides match TRBD1. Trimming took 3 bases from V and 5 from J; bases not matched to a gene: 9. The CDR3 totals 14 residues. CDR1 is DFQATT and CDR2 is SNEGSKA in the germline V gene (reference sequence).

The chain uses TRBV6-5 and TRBJ2-3; D not certain. The V gene lost 0 bases and the J gene lost 0 bases, with 10 bases spanning the gap. The CDR3 consists of 16 residues. CDR1 is MNHEY and CDR2 is SVGAGI in the germline V gene. CDR3 bases: TGTGCCAGCAGTTACTCGTCCGTTCTTAGCACAGATACGCAGTATTTT. Amino acids: CASSYSSVLSTDTQYF.

This chain uses TRBV12-3 or TRBV12-4 with TRBJ2-3, with D perhaps given as TRBD1 or TRBD2 (5 bases each). The CDR3 spans 15 residues. Trimming shortened V by 3 bases and J by 1 base, and 11 bases separated the two germline ends. CDR3 residues: CASSFPGRGTDTQYF. As DNA, the CDR3 is TGTGCCAGCAGTTTCCCGGGGCGAGGCACAGATACGCAGTATTTT.

In its sample, this clonotype was seen a few times. The chain is built from TRBV18 and TRBJ2-5, with unresolved D. V was pared by 3 bases and J by 5 bases, with 13 bases between. The CDR3 has 14 residues. Germline values: CDR1 KGHSH, CDR2 LQKENI. The CDR3 DNA reads as TGTGCCAGCTCACCCGAGTTGTCGAGGGAGACCCAGTACTTC. Encoded protein: CASSPELSRETQYF.

This clonotype was found a few times. V usage is TRBV12-3 or TRBV12-4 and J usage is TRBJ1-6; 9 positions match TRBD1. V trimming: 5 bases; J trimming: 9 bases; junction bases outside the gene matches: 8. This CDR3 has 15 residues. CDR3 bases: TGTGCCAGCAGTCGTGACAGGGGGGACTTTTCACCCCTCCACTTT. This sequence encodes CASSRDRGDFSPLHF.

This clonotype showed up just a few times. The V gene is TRBV6-5, the J gene TRBJ2-5; 8 bases are a match to TRBD1. Trimming removed 6 bases from V and 5 bases from J; junction bases left unmatched: 11. The CDR3 sequence is 15 residues long. Germline loops: CDR1 MNHEY, CDR2 SVGAGI. CDR3: CASSLTGGFQETQYF. CDR3 DNA: TGTGCCAGCAGCTTAACAGGGGGGTTTCAGGAGACCCAGTACTTC.

This clonotype came up many times. V and J are TRBV3-1 and TRBJ1-6; D is ambiguous. The CDR3 is 14 amino acids. Germline V gives CDR1 LGHDT, CDR2 YNNKEL (reference sequence). V lost 0 bases to trimming and J lost 11 bases, with 11 bases between them. The CDR3 sequence is CASSQDGFKAPLHF. The CDR3 DNA reads as TGTGCCAGCAGCCAAGACGGGTTCAAGGCACCCCTCCACTTT.

This clonotype came up a few times. The chain joins TRBV5-1 to TRBJ2-2; tentative D call: TRBD1 (5 bases). CDR1 and CDR2 from the germline V gene are SGHRS and YFSETQ. The CDR3 sequence is 16 residues long. Trimming took off 4 bases at V and 0 bases at J, with 13 bases between the two ends. CDR3 sequence (DNA): TGCGCCAGCAGCACAAGACAGTTCGCGAACACCGGGGAGCTGTTTTTT. Its translation: CASSTRQFANTGELFF.

The genes are TRBV4-1 and TRBJ2-7; D perhaps matches TRBD1 (6 bases). The V end lost 1 base, the J end lost 7 bases, and 17 bases lay between the germline ends. In germline, CDR1 is MGHRA, CDR2 YSYEKL. The CDR3 has 15 amino acids. This chain's CDR3 is CASSQASPGVREQYF. The CDR3 DNA sequence: TGCGCCAGCAGCCAAGCATCCCCAGGGGTTCGAGAGCAGTACTTC.

The V call is TRBV4-1, the J call TRBJ2-2; 12 bases map to TRBD2. CDR1 and CDR2 from the germline V gene are MGHRA and YSYEKL. The CDR3 consists of 16 residues. Germline trimming cut 6 bases from V and 0 bases from J; bases unmatched to any gene: 2. The CDR3 bases are TGCGCCAGCAGGACTAGCGGGGGCTCGAACACCGGGGAGCTGTTTTTT. The encoded protein is CASRTSGGSNTGELFF.

This clonotype was observed a few times. The chain recombines TRBV12-3 or TRBV12-4 with TRBJ2-2, with 12 bases fitting TRBD1. CDR3 size: 17 residues. Losses at the gene ends were 6 bases for V and 5 bases for J; bases not matched to a gene: 10. DNA for the CDR3: TGTGCCAGCAGGCCCGGGACAGGGGGCGCGGGTACCGGGGAGCTGTTTTTT. Amino acids: CASRPGTGGAGTGELFF.

This clonotype was seen many times. The chain is built from TRBV28 and TRBJ2-3; no reliable D call. The CDR3 is 14 residues long. Per the germline V gene, CDR1 is MDHEN and CDR2 is SYDVKM. Trimming shortened V by 2 bases and J by 5 bases, and 11 bases separated the two germline ends. The CDR3 bases are TGTGCCAGCAGTTTAGGGTCAACCCAAGATACGCAGTATTTT. It encodes CASSLGSTQDTQYF.

This clonotype was seen more than once but under ten times. The rearrangement links TRBV7-9 to TRBJ2-2, with D uncertain. V gave up 5 bases and J gave up 6 bases, with 19 bases separating them. The CDR3 runs to 16 residues. The germline V gene has CDR1 SEHNR and CDR2 FQNEAQ (reference sequence). For the CDR3, the DNA is TGTGCCAGCAGCCCCCGAAACCGGGCTTGGTCCGGGGAGCTGTTTTTT. This encodes CASSPRNRAWSGELFF. Using reference TRBV7-9 and TRBJ2-2 for the parts outside the CDR3, the full variable domain is DTGVSQNPRHKITKRGQNVTFRCDPISEHNRLYWYRQTLGQGPEFLTYFQNEAQLEKSRLLSDRFSAERPKGSFSTLEIQRTEQGDSAMYLCASSPRNRAWSGELFFGEGSRLTVL.

This clonotype has more than one count but fewer than ten. The CDR3 DNA reads as TGTGCCAGCAGCACCCCCCCGGGACTAAGGACGGCCAATGAGCAGTTCTTC. It is translated as CASSTPPGLRTANEQFF. The chain combines TRBV5-6 with TRBJ2-1, with 7 nucleotides matching TRBD2. V trimming: 4 bases; J trimming: 6 bases; junction bases outside the gene matches: 16. Germline V gene data show CDR1 as SGHDT and CDR2 as YYEEEE. CDR3 size: 17 residues. The full variable domain, in which reference TRBV5-6 and TRBJ2-1 provide the parts outside the CDR3, is DAGVTQSPTHLIKTRGQQVTLRCSPKSGHDTVSWYQQALGQGPQFIFQYYEEEERQRGNFPDRFSGHQFPNYSSELNVNALLLGDSALYLCASSTPPGLRTANEQFFGPGTRLTVL.

This clonotype was seen at least ten times. The genes are TRBV5-1 and TRBJ2-1; 14 nucleotides line up with TRBD2. V shed 4 bases and J 2 bases; nucleotides not matched to a gene: 5. The CDR3 consists of 17 residues. Per the germline V gene, CDR1 is SGHRS and CDR2 is YFSETQ. The CDR3 reads CASSPGTSGGAYNEQFF. CDR3 DNA sequence: TGCGCCAGCAGCCCTGGGACTAGCGGGGGAGCCTACAATGAGCAGTTCTTC.

The rearrangement uses TRBV20-1 and TRBJ1-4, with 7 bases identical to TRBD1. The length of the CDR3 is 14 residues. Losses at the gene ends were 3 bases for V and 5 bases for J; bases not matched to a gene: 6. The germline CDR1 and CDR2 sequences are DFQATT and SNEGSKA (reference sequence). CDR3 amino acids: CSARAGTANEKLFF. DNA of the CDR3: TGCAGTGCTAGGGCCGGGACAGCGAATGAAAAACTGTTTTTT.

This clonotype was found a few times. V usage is TRBV6-5 and J usage is TRBJ2-2, with 8 positions matching TRBD1. With 4 bases clipped from V and 6 bases from J, the junction kept 13 bases outside the gene matches. Germline V gene sequence: CDR1 MNHEY, CDR2 SVGAGI. This CDR3 comprises 17 residues. CDR3 region: CASSSPAGQGSAGELFF. The CDR3 region has the DNA TGTGCCAGCAGTTCTCCCGCAGGACAGGGATCGGCCGGGGAGCTGTTTTTT.

The V and J genes are TRBV9 and TRBJ2-2; 8 bases line up with TRBD1. This CDR3 is 15 amino acids long. Trimming removed 3 bases from V and 9 bases from J; junction bases left unmatched: 10. The germline CDR1 and CDR2 sequences are SGDLS and YYNGEE. The CDR3 loop reads CASSATDRVLRELFF. The CDR3 coding sequence is TGTGCCAGCAGCGCGACGGACAGGGTTTTGAGGGAGCTGTTTTTT.

The rearrangement links TRBV5-6 to TRBJ2-7; D might be TRBD2 (5 bases). CDR1 and CDR2 from the germline V gene are SGHDT and YYEEEE. Trimming pared 0 bases from V and 5 bases from J, leaving 6 bases between. This CDR3 has 12 residues. The CDR3 reads CASSLDGNEQYF. The CDR3 bases are TGTGCCAGCAGCTTGGACGGGAACGAGCAGTACTTC.

CDR3 sequence: CASTSRTGELFF. CDR3 nucleotides: TGTGCCAGCACCTCTCGGACCGGGGAGCTGTTTTTT. The chain combines TRBV6-6 with TRBJ2-2; no reliable D call. Trimming took 7 bases from V and 5 from J, leaving 8 bases between them. CDR3 length equals 12 residues. Germline V lookup: CDR1 MNHNY, CDR2 SVGAGI (reference sequence).

The chain combines TRBV15 with TRBJ2-7; the D gene is possibly TRBD2 (5 bases). Trimming took 1 base from V and 5 from J, leaving 6 bases between them. CDR3 length equals 12 residues. CDR1 is LNHNV and CDR2 is YYDKDF in the germline V gene (reference sequence). DNA for the CDR3: TGTGCCACCAGCAGAGCCGGGGACGAGCAGTACTTC. This gives the protein CATSRAGDEQYF.

The chain employs TRBV29-1 and TRBJ1-2; D is ambiguous. The CDR3 is 12 residues long. V was shortened by 4 bases and J by 6 bases, with 12 bases between the two germline ends. Germline CDR1 and CDR2: SQVTM and ANQGSEA. The CDR3 here is CSVGVEENGYTF. In DNA, the CDR3 is TGCAGCGTTGGGGTAGAAGAAAATGGCTACACCTTC.